Each of the 27 T cell receptor beta chains below was sequenced from the same sample in a study of blood T cell repertoires in COVID-19. Sequencing used immunoSEQ multiplex PCR; TCRdb keeps in-frame clones, though not all of them. The sample comprises tens of thousands of clones, roughly 88% of which are singletons, and over 9.5% rests with the top ten. Sequenced sample: peripheral blood. All receptors come from a human donor with active COVID-19. The donor label of this sample is uncertain.

The V gene is TRBV5-1, the J gene TRBJ2-5, with 8 nucleotides matching TRBD2. Trimming cost V 0 bases and J 6 bases; bases outside gene matches: 7. Germline V gene sequence: CDR1 SGHRS, CDR2 YFSETQ. This CDR3 has 15 residues. The chain's CDR3 is CASSLDGGRFKTQYF. The CDR3, as DNA: TGCGCCAGCAGCTTGGATGGCGGGAGGTTCAAGACCCAGTACTTC.

This chain connects TRBV15 to TRBJ2-5; possible D gene TRBD1, 5 bases. Trimming took off 2 bases at V and 2 bases at J, with 9 bases between the two ends. Germline V gene sequence: CDR1 LNHNV, CDR2 YYDKDF (reference sequence). CDR3 length: 14 residues. For the CDR3, the DNA is TGTGCCACCAGCAGAAACGACAGACAAGAGACCCAGTACTTC. It codes for CATSRNDRQETQYF. Variable domain in full (rest from reference TRBV15 and TRBJ2-5): DAMVIQNPRYQVTQFGKPVTLSCSQTLNHNVMYWYQQKSSQAPKLLFHYYDKDFNNEADTPDNFQSRRPNTSFCFLDIRSPGLGDTAMYLCATSRNDRQETQYFGPGTRLLVL.

V and J are TRBV10-3 and TRBJ2-1; 8 bases match TRBD1. CDR3 length: 13 amino acids. The J segment lost 5 bases and the V segment lost 4 bases, leaving 1 base of the junction unmatched. Germline V gene sequence: CDR1 ENHRY, CDR2 SYGVKD. CDR3 in DNA: TGTGCCATCAGTGGACAGGGGAACAATGAGCAGTTCTTC. This gives the protein CAISGQGNNEQFF.

V and J are TRBV5-4 and TRBJ2-5, with TRBD2 matching 11 bases. Trimming at V came to 1 base and at J to 2 bases, leaving 4 bases not matched to a gene. CDR3 length: 16 residues. Germline CDR1 is SGHNT and CDR2 is YYREEE (reference sequence). The CDR3: CASSLRPSGGQETQYF. As DNA, the CDR3 is TGTGCCAGCAGCTTGAGGCCTAGCGGGGGGCAAGAGACCCAGTACTTC. Supplemented by reference TRBV5-4 and TRBJ2-5, the full variable domain reads ETGVTQSPTHLIKTRGQQVTLRCSSQSGHNTVSWYQQALGQGPQFIFQYYREEENGRGNFPPRFSGLQFPNYSSELNVNALELDDSALYLCASSLRPSGGQETQYFGPGTRLLVL.

This clone was seen a handful of times. V gene TRBV27 combines with J gene TRBJ1-2, with TRBD1 as a possible D gene (6 bases). The V end was cut by 6 bases, the J end by 2 bases, with 10 bases between. This CDR3 has 13 amino acids. Looked up from germline, CDR1 is MNHEY and CDR2 is SMNVEV (reference sequence). The CDR3 nucleotides are TGTGCCAGCAGCTACAGGGTGAACTATGGCTACACCTTC. Encoded protein: CASSYRVNYGYTF.

The rearrangement links TRBV12-5 to TRBJ1-1; weak D call: TRBD1 (5 bases). The CDR3 sequence is 13 residues long. CDR1 LGHNT and CDR2 FRNRAP come from the germline V gene. Trimming took off 3 bases at V and 0 bases at J, with 5 bases between the two ends. CDR3: CASGLGVNTEAFF. The CDR3 DNA sequence: TGTGCTAGTGGTTTAGGGGTGAACACTGAAGCTTTCTTT.

This clone is a singleton in its sample. This chain joins TRBV6-5 and TRBJ2-7; 11 bases line up with TRBD1. CDR1 MNHEY and CDR2 SVGAGI come from the germline V gene. This CDR3 has 15 residues. With V trimmed by 6 bases and J by 4 bases, 8 bases remained unmatched. CDR3 sequence (DNA): TGTGCCAGCAGACTCGGACAGGGGGCGCGGTACGAGCAGTACTTC. This gives the protein CASRLGQGARYEQYF.

V gene TRBV9 combines with J gene TRBJ2-5, with 10 bases aligning to TRBD2. V was pared by 1 base and J by 4 bases, with 1 base of the junction left unmatched. CDR1 is SGDLS and CDR2 is YYNGEE in the germline V gene. There are 14 residues in the CDR3. The CDR3 nucleotides read TGTGCCAGCAGCGTATGGACTAGCGGAGAGACCCAGTACTTC. It yields the protein CASSVWTSGETQYF.

This clone occurred once. The V call is TRBV25-1, the J call TRBJ1-2; 10 bases match TRBD1. Germline V gives CDR1 MGHDK, CDR2 SYGVNS. V shed 4 bases and J 5 bases; nucleotides not matched to a gene: 4. The CDR3 runs to 14 residues. Written as DNA, the CDR3 is TGTGCCAGCAGTGGACAGGGGGCCCTTTATGGCTACACCTTC. It translates to CASSGQGALYGYTF.

This clone was counted a few times. The chain joins TRBV7-8 to TRBJ2-7; the match to TRBD1 covers 9 bases. The germline V gene encodes CDR1 SGHVS and CDR2 FQNEAQ. There are 13 residues in the CDR3. The V gene end was trimmed by 5 bases and the J gene end by 6 bases; junction bases not matched to a gene: 5. The CDR3 bases are TGTGCCAGCAGCCGGGACAGGGCCACCGAGCAGTACTTC. Encoded protein: CASSRDRATEQYF.

This clone was observed a single time. The genes are TRBV27 and TRBJ1-6; D gene unclear. The V end was cut by 3 bases, the J end by 0 bases, with 9 bases between. Germline assignment: CDR1 MNHEY and CDR2 SMNVEV (reference sequence). This CDR3 region has 16 residues. CDR3 coding DNA: TGTGCCAGCAGTTTCTTAGGGAGCTCCTATAATTCACCCCTCCACTTT. Residues: CASSFLGSSYNSPLHF.

V usage is TRBV9 and J usage is TRBJ1-1; 7 nucleotides line up with TRBD1. CDR1 and CDR2 (germline): SGDLS, YYNGEE. The CDR3 runs 13 residues. V shed 4 bases, J shed 2 bases, and the junction held 2 bases outside the gene matches. The CDR3 loop is CASSRQGNTEAFF. CDR3 nucleotides: TGTGCCAGCAGCAGACAGGGCAACACTGAAGCTTTCTTT.

The chain couples TRBV6-1 to TRBJ2-6; weak D call: TRBD2 (6 bases). CDR1 and CDR2 (germline): MNHNS, SASEGT. This CDR3 region has 15 residues. With 7 bases removed from V and 3 bases from J, the gap between germline ends came to 13 bases. CDR3 DNA sequence: TGTGCCAGCATCGGGGACTTCTTTGGGGCCAACGTCCTGACTTTC. This codes for CASIGDFFGANVLTF.

The rearrangement uses TRBV7-2 and TRBJ2-4; 7 nucleotides line up with TRBD2. V lost 4 bases and J lost 7; bases outside the gene matches: 4. Germline assignment: CDR1 SGHTA and CDR2 FQGNSA. CDR3 size: 13 residues. CDR3 coding DNA: TGTGCCAGCAGCTCGGGGGAGGGGAACATTCAGTACTTC. This translates into CASSSGEGNIQYF.

There are a few counts of this clone. This chain joins TRBV11-2 and TRBJ1-3; D gene ambiguous. Germline V gene data show CDR1 as SGHAT and CDR2 as FQNNGV. This CDR3 contains 17 residues. The ends were cut back, 4 bases at V and 0 bases at J, with 16 bases in the middle. CDR3 amino acids: CASSWRSGFSSGNTIYF. CDR3 nucleotides: TGTGCCAGCAGCTGGAGGTCCGGGTTTAGCTCTGGAAACACCATATATTTT.

By share, this clone counts as medium-sized (0.01 to 0.1%). CDR3 region: CASSLVGGNIQYF. Here the CDR3 DNA reads TGTGCCAGCAGTTTAGTCGGGGGGAACATTCAGTACTTC. This chain links TRBV12-3 or TRBV12-4 with TRBJ2-4, with 7 bases that match TRBD2. The ends lost 1 base at V and 7 bases at J; junction bases unmatched: 1. The CDR3 sequence is 13 residues long.

The chain has TRBV27 and TRBJ2-3, with 10 bases fitting TRBD2. The CDR3 contains 18 residues. V was pared by 0 bases and J by 6 bases, with 12 bases of the junction left unmatched. The germline V gene has CDR1 MNHEY and CDR2 SMNVEV (reference sequence). The CDR3 nucleotides are TGTGCCAGCAGTTTATCCCCCTTTAGCGGGGGGTGGGACGATACGCAGTATTTT. It is translated as CASSLSPFSGGWDDTQYF.

V usage is TRBV4-1 and J usage is TRBJ2-2, with D possibly TRBD2 on 5 matching bases. The V gene's germline CDR1 is MGHRA and CDR2 YSYEKL. This CDR3 comprises 15 residues. Trimming left V 0 bases short and J 6 bases short, with 11 bases between. The DNA for the CDR3 is TGCGCCAGCAGCCAAGATCCGAGAGGGCCCGGGGAGCTGTTTTTT. Its translation is CASSQDPRGPGELFF.

This chain joins TRBV11-2 and TRBJ2-7; D might be TRBD1 (6 bases). The CDR3 is made up of 15 amino acids. Germline lookup yields CDR1 SGHAT and CDR2 FQNNGV. The V gene lost 1 base and the J gene lost 7 bases, with 17 bases spanning the gap. This CDR3 reads CASSLVRGSTKEQYF. The CDR3 DNA follows: TGTGCCAGCAGCTTAGTTAGGGGGTCAACGAAGGAGCAGTACTTC.

A remark on this clone: The junction does not match germline at one end; this may be a read error. This sequence joins TRBV7-7 and TRBJ2-2, with D possibly being TRBD1 (6 bases). This CDR3 contains 13 residues. The germline V gene has CDR1 SSHAT and CDR2 FNYEAQ (reference sequence). The CDR3: CASSIQGTGELFF. The DNA for the CDR3 is TGTGCTAGCAGCATACAGGGCACCGGGGAGCTGTTTTTT.

This chain's CDR3 is CASSPGQHSGANVLTF. In nucleotides, the CDR3 is TGTGCCAGCAGCCCGGGACAACACTCTGGGGCCAACGTCCTGACTTTC. The chain is built from TRBV4-2 and TRBJ2-6, with D tentatively TRBD1 (6 bases). The CDR3 is made up of 16 amino acids. Per germline, CDR1 LGHNA and CDR2 YNFKEQ. The germline V and J ends were trimmed by 4 bases and 0 bases, with 10 bases remaining between them.

CDR3 sequence reads: CASSLYPGLETSCNEQFF. The CDR3 nucleotides read TGCGCCAGCAGTCTCTACCCGGGACTGGAAACTAGCTGCAATGAGCAGTTCTTC. The chain has TRBV23-1 and TRBJ2-1; tentatively, D is TRBD2 (6 bases). TRBV23-1 is labeled an ORF, and its function is uncertain. Deletions cut 4 bases from V and 6 bases from J, with 25 bases between. CDR3 length: 18 residues.

The V call is TRBV27, the J call TRBJ1-5; perhaps TRBD1 as D (6 bases). The length of the CDR3 is 14 residues. Germline loops: CDR1 MNHEY, CDR2 SMNVEV (reference sequence). V shed 5 bases and J shed 3 bases, with 11 bases lying between them. The CDR3 is CASSHRDNNQPQHF. The CDR3 nucleotides read TGTGCCAGCAGTCACCGGGACAACAATCAGCCCCAGCATTTT.

This sequence joins TRBV10-3 and TRBJ2-1, with 11 bases fitting TRBD2. Germline V lookup: CDR1 ENHRY, CDR2 SYGVKD. V shed 6 bases and J 10 bases; nucleotides not matched to a gene: 5. The CDR3 is 13 amino acids. The CDR3 DNA is TGTGCCATCAGGGTAGCGGGAGGGTACGAGCAGTTCTTC. Amino acid sequence: CAIRVAGGYEQFF.

Only a few counts were recorded for this clone. The chain combines TRBV10-1 with TRBJ1-1, with D unclear. Trimming removed 7 bases at V and 12 bases at J, with 21 bases between. CDR1 is WNHNN, CDR2 SYGVQD, per germline (reference sequence). The CDR3 is 13 amino acids. The CDR3 here is CASTPDRGRTTFF. CDR3 sequence (DNA): TGCGCCAGCACCCCTGATAGAGGGAGGACGACTTTCTTT.

The rearrangement uses TRBV7-2 and TRBJ1-2; the match to TRBD1 covers 9 bases. Germline loops: CDR1 SGHTA, CDR2 FQGNSA. CDR3 length: 13 amino acids. V was clipped by 4 bases and J by 8 bases; unmatched bases: 5. The CDR3 region is CASSSGQGLGYTF. CDR3 DNA: TGTGCCAGCAGCTCTGGACAGGGGTTAGGCTACACCTTC.

The chain carries TRBV20-1 and TRBJ1-5, with a tentative D call TRBD1 (6 bases). The CDR3 has 13 residues. The ends were cut back, 5 bases at V and 7 bases at J, with 15 bases in the middle. Germline V gene lookup returns CDR1 DFQATT and CDR2 SNEGSKA (reference sequence). The CDR3 spells CSAGGGRKQPQHF. In nucleotides, the CDR3 is TGCAGTGCTGGTGGGGGGCGAAAGCAGCCCCAGCATTTT.